A selection of T cell receptor beta chains follows, all from one sample in a study of Ad26.COV2.S vaccination and SARS-CoV-2 variants. Sequencing used immunoSEQ multiplex PCR; TCRdb keeps in-frame clones, though not all of them. This sample has some 640,000 clones, with 70% to 90% found just once. The input for sequencing was peripheral blood, taken in a trial of Ad26.COV2.S vaccine versus placebo. The receptors were gathered from a person between 18 and 65 years old who received the Ad26.COV2.S COVID-19 vaccine or a placebo. The CDR3 runs from the conserved cysteine through the conserved F or W. The D gene is left open where the match is weak. A row's size may be missing; if present it is once, few, many or a size class.

v_call,d_call,clone_size,j_call,cdr3_nt,cdr3_aa
TRBV24-1,.,.,TRBJ2-3,TGTGCCACCAGTGATCCAGGGGCCTCAGATACGCAGTATTTT,CATSDPGASDTQYF
TRBV18,.,.,TRBJ1-5,TGTGCCAGCTCACAGGGGAATCAGCCCCAGCATTTT,CASSQGNQPQHF
TRBV6-5,TRBD1,.,TRBJ1-4,TGTGCCAGCAGGGCCCAGGGGGGTAATGAAAAACTGTTTTTT,CASRAQGGNEKLFF
TRBV6-2/TRBV6-3,.,.,TRBJ1-5,TGTGCCAGCAGTTGGAGGGGGAGCAATCAGCCCCAGCATTTT,CASSWRGSNQPQHF
TRBV5-4,TRBD1,.,TRBJ2-1,TGTGCCAGCAGCTTGGGACAGGGGTACAATGAGCAGTTCTTC,CASSLGQGYNEQFF
TRBV24-1,TRBD1,.,TRBJ2-1,TGTGCCACCAGTGATTTTAACAGGGGGCGCGGGGACAATGAGCAGTTCTTC,CATSDFNRGRGDNEQFF
TRBV6-5,TRBD1,.,TRBJ2-3,TGTGCCAGCAGGAAGGACAGGGGGAATACGCAGTATTTT,CASRKDRGNTQYF
TRBV27,.,.,TRBJ1-1,TGTGCCAGCAGCCTTACGGGACTAAGGGCTGAAGCTTTCTTT,CASSLTGLRAEAFF
TRBV5-1,.,.,TRBJ2-1,TGCGCCAGCAGCCTGGAAGGTGGGGAGCAGTTCTTC,CASSLEGGEQFF
TRBV6-5,TRBD1,once,TRBJ1-1,TGTGCCAGCGTCCCGGGACAGGGGCCTGAAGCTTTCTTT,CASVPGQGPEAFF
TRBV5-1,.,.,TRBJ2-3,TGCGCCAGCAGCTTGGTGCCCTCAGATACGCAGTATTTT,CASSLVPSDTQYF
TRBV29-1,.,.,TRBJ1-1,TGCAGCGTTGAAGAGATCACTGAAGCTTTCTTT,CSVEEITEAFF
TRBV13,.,.,TRBJ1-5,TGTGCCAGCAGCAGAGCCGGGATTGGTAGCAATCAGCCCCAGCATTTT,CASSRAGIGSNQPQHF
TRBV10-3,.,.,TRBJ1-1,TGTGCCAACTCCAGGGGCGCCGGGTCTGAAGCTTTCTTT,CANSRGAGSEAFF
TRBV10-3,.,.,TRBJ2-1,TGTGCCTCACAGGACGGCGGCTCCTACAATGAGCAGTTCTTC,CASQDGGSYNEQFF
TRBV2,TRBD1,once,TRBJ2-2,TGTGCCAGCAGTGCCCGGGACAGGAGGACCGGGGAGCTGTTTTTT,CASSARDRRTGELFF
TRBV5-6,TRBD1,.,TRBJ2-3,TGTGCCAGCAGCCGTCAGGGGGCAGGAGATACGCAGTATTTT,CASSRQGAGDTQYF
TRBV30,TRBD2,once,TRBJ2-3,TGTGCCTGGAGTGTTAGGACTAGCGGTAGCACAGATACGCAGTATTTT,CAWSVRTSGSTDTQYF
TRBV5-5,TRBD1,.,TRBJ2-4,TGTGCCAGCAGTAGGGACAGCAAAAACATTCAGTACTTC,CASSRDSKNIQYF
TRBV18,TRBD1,.,TRBJ1-2,TGTGCCAGCTCACCATTGGCAGGGGGCGACTATGGCTACACCTTC,CASSPLAGGDYGYTF
TRBV5-4,.,.,TRBJ2-7,TGTGCCAGCAGCTTGACGGGCTCCTACGAGCAGTACTTC,CASSLTGSYEQYF
TRBV5-1,.,.,TRBJ1-3,TGCGCCAGCAGCCCCAGGTCGGCCGGGACACCAAGCTCTGGAAACACCATATATTTT,CASSPRSAGTPSSGNTIYF
TRBV18,.,once,TRBJ2-4,TGTGCCAGCTCACCACAGGGGGAAGGTCAGTACTTC,CASSPQGEGQYF
TRBV21-1,.,.,TRBJ2-2,TGTGCCAGCAGCAAAGAAGAACAGGACTGTACCGGGGAGCTGTTTTTT,CASSKEEQDCTGELFF
TRBV9,.,.,TRBJ1-4,TGTGCCAGCAGCGCCAGAGAAGGCAGCAATGAAAAACTGTTTTTT,CASSAREGSNEKLFF
TRBV6-6,.,.,TRBJ1-5,TGTGCCAGCAGCTCCGTAACCCAGGGCAATCAGCCCCAGCATTTT,CASSSVTQGNQPQHF
TRBV10-3,.,once,TRBJ1-2,TGTGCCATCAGGGAAGGGAACTATGGCTACACCTTC,CAIREGNYGYTF
TRBV19,TRBD1,.,TRBJ1-5,TGTGCCAGTAGTACTCGCCGGGACAGGGGGGCGTATAGCAATCAGCCCCAGCATTTT,CASSTRRDRGAYSNQPQHF
TRBV11-3,.,.,TRBJ2-1,TGTGCCAGCAGCTTGGGCAGGGATGAGCAGTTCTTC,CASSLGRDEQFF
TRBV12-3/TRBV12-4,TRBD1,.,TRBJ2-7,TGTGCCAGCAGGGGGACAGGGGGCCGTGAGCAGTACTTC,CASRGTGGREQYF
TRBV3-1/TRBV3-2,.,.,TRBJ1-6,TGTGCCAGCAGCTCCCCCTCCCCCTCACCCCTCCACTTT,CASSSPSPSPLHF
TRBV11-3,TRBD1,.,TRBJ2-3,TGTGCCAGCAGCCAAGGCGGGCAGGGGGTCCATACGCAGTATTTT,CASSQGGQGVHTQYF
TRBV6-2/TRBV6-3,.,.,TRBJ1-5,TGTGCCAGCAGTCTGAGGGGACATCAGCCCCAGCATTTT,CASSLRGHQPQHF
TRBV20-1,.,.,TRBJ2-2,TGCAGTGCTAGTTATCCGGGGGCGGGTAACACCGGGGAGCTGTTTTTT,CSASYPGAGNTGELFF
TRBV3-1/TRBV3-2,.,.,TRBJ1-2,TGTGCCAGCAGCCAAGGAATGCGGAAGGGCTACACCTTC,CASSQGMRKGYTF
TRBV3-1/TRBV3-2,.,.,TRBJ2-1,TGTGCCAGCAGCCAGCGGGGTGAGCAGTTCTTC,CASSQRGEQFF
TRBV15,.,.,TRBJ2-5,TGTGCCACCAGCCCCGGGTGGGGTCAAGAGACCCAGTACTTC,CATSPGWGQETQYF
TRBV15,.,.,TRBJ2-7,TGTGCCACCAGCAGAGATGCGGGGGCAATGGACGAGCAGTACTTC,CATSRDAGAMDEQYF
TRBV19,TRBD1,once,TRBJ1-2,TGTGCCAGTAGTCCCCGCACAGGGGCCGCCGTTTATGGCTACACCTTC,CASSPRTGAAVYGYTF
TRBV24-1,.,once,TRBJ2-1,TGTGCCACCAGTGATCAACCTGGGGGAGAGGGATACAATGAGCAGTTCTTC,CATSDQPGGEGYNEQFF
TRBV6-5,TRBD1,.,TRBJ2-7,TGTGCCAGCACCCCTGACAGGGTTACCTACGAGCAGTACTTC,CASTPDRVTYEQYF
TRBV4-3,.,.,TRBJ2-7,TGCGCCAGCAGCCAGGCCGGGACCAGATCCGAGCAGTACTTC,CASSQAGTRSEQYF
TRBV6-5,.,.,TRBJ2-7,TGTGCCAGCATACGGGGCGCGTTTTCCTACGAGCAGTACTTC,CASIRGAFSYEQYF
TRBV11-1,TRBD1,.,TRBJ2-7,TGTGCCAGCAGCTATCCGGGACAGGGCTCCTACGAGCAGTACTTC,CASSYPGQGSYEQYF
TRBV20-1,TRBD2,.,TRBJ2-7,TGCAGTCCGCGGGGGAGCAACGAGCAGTACTTC,CSPRGSNEQYF
TRBV7-9,.,.,TRBJ1-1,TGTGCCAGCAGCTTGGGGGTCATGAACACTGAAGCTTTCTTT,CASSLGVMNTEAFF
TRBV5-1,.,.,TRBJ2-3,TGCGCCAGCAGCTTGGACCCCGGAGGGTCAGATACGCAGTATTTT,CASSLDPGGSDTQYF
TRBV7-9,.,.,TRBJ1-1,TGTGCCAGCAGCTCTAACACTGAAGCTTTCTTT,CASSSNTEAFF
TRBV6-5,.,.,TRBJ2-7,TGTGCCGTACTAGACCGAGCCTACGAGCAGTACTTC,CAVLDRAYEQYF
TRBV5-5,TRBD1,.,TRBJ1-2,TGTGCCAGCAGCTCGGGACAGAATTATGGCTACACCTTC,CASSSGQNYGYTF
TRBV6-6,.,.,TRBJ1-2,TGTGCCAGCAGCCACAGGGATCTCGGCTATGGCTACACCTTC,CASSHRDLGYGYTF
TRBV30,.,.,TRBJ1-5,TGTGCCTGGAGTGTAAATTTTAGAGGGGATACCAATCAGCCCCAGCATTTT,CAWSVNFRGDTNQPQHF
TRBV18,.,once,TRBJ1-5,TGTGCCAGCTCATCAGGGGTGGATCAGCCCCAGCATTTT,CASSSGVDQPQHF
TRBV4-3,.,.,TRBJ2-1,TGCGCCAGCAGCCAAGGGCTGGGGGCGAGCTCCTACAATGAGCAGTTCTTC,CASSQGLGASSYNEQFF
TRBV5-8,.,.,TRBJ1-4,TGTGCCAGCAGGCGGGCCTTAGGGGCGAATGAAAAACTGTTTTTT,CASRRALGANEKLFF
TRBV24-1,TRBD1,.,TRBJ1-4,TGTGCCACCAGTGAAGGGGGCTATAATGAAAAACTGTTTTTT,CATSEGGYNEKLFF
TRBV6-5,TRBD1,.,TRBJ1-2,TGTGCCAGCAGACCTGGGACAGCTAACTATGGCTACACCTTC,CASRPGTANYGYTF
TRBV18,.,once,TRBJ2-5,TGTGCCAGCTCTCCGAGGACAGAAGAGACCCAGTACTTC,CASSPRTEETQYF
TRBV6-5,TRBD2,.,TRBJ2-1,TGTGCCAGCTTAGCGGGAGCGGGATACAATGAGCAGTTCTTC,CASLAGAGYNEQFF
TRBV3-1/TRBV3-2,.,.,TRBJ2-1,TGTGCCAGCAGCCAAGTAGCGGAGTACAATGAGCAGTTCTTC,CASSQVAEYNEQFF